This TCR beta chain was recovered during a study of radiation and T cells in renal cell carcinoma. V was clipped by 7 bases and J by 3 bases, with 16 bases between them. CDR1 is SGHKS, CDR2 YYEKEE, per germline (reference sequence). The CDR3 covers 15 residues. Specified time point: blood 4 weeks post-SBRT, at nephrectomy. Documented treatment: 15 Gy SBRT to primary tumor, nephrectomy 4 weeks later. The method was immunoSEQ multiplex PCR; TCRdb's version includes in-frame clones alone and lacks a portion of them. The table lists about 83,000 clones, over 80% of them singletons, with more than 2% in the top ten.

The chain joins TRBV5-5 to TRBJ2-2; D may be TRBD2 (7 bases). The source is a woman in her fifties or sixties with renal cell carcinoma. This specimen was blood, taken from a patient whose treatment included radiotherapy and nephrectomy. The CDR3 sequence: CASAAGAEYTGELFF. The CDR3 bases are TGTGCCAGCGCCGCGGGGGCGGAGTACACCGGGGAGCTGTTTTTT.